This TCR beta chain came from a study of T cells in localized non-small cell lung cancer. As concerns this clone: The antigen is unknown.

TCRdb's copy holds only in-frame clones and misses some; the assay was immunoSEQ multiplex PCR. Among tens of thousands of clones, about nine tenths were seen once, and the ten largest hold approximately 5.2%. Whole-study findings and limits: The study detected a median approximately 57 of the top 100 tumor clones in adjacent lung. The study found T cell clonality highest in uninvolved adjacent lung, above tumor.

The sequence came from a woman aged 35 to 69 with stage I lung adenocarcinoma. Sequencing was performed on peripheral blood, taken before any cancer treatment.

In DNA form, the CDR3 reads TGTGCCAGCAGTGTCAGTCTTAATTCACCCCTCCACTTT. It translates to CASSVSLNSPLHF. The chain couples TRBV6-5 to TRBJ1-6; D is undetermined. The CDR3 length is 13 residues. V dropped 5 bases and J dropped 6 bases, with 8 bases sitting between them. CDR1 MNHEY and CDR2 SVGAGI come from the germline V gene.